This TCR beta chain was recovered during a study of blood T cells in healthy people across ages (dated by TCRdb to the mid-2010s). For the study in its entirety: Template switching captured roughly one uniquely barcoded TCR beta cDNA molecule per two T cells in model experiments. To avoid experimental bias, donors of different ages were distributed randomly across sequencing lanes. The donors were split into four age groups: young (average 16 years), middle-aged (roughly 40), aged (roughly 65) and long-lived (82). Using the same blood draw, the study looked at two additional independent replicas of 1 million unique cDNA reads for two donors, one aged 18 to 30 and the other aged 80 or older. To track age-related changes in TCR beta repertoire diversity, the study relied on deep sequencing normalized with unique cDNA molecular identifiers. The investigation overall reported the following: Estimates of total diversity based on one million sequenced T cells were considered lower bounds and underestimates. Since profiling was done on bulk unsorted PBMCs, naive and antigen-experienced compartments could not be conclusively compared. There was a strong correlation between observed TCR beta diversity and the percentage of naive T cells measured by flow cytometry. Compared with the aged group, the long-lived group had more naive CD4+ T cells, fewer expanded clones and increased TCR diversity, suggesting age selection. As age increased, observed TCR beta diversity per million T cells dropped in a roughly linear way, and a significant reduction was already evident by age roughly 36. Because donor CMV infection status was unknown, age-related changes in expanded clonotypes were potentially confounded.

The count of this clonotype is one. Its recognized antigen is unknown. One base away there is no much larger clone; base qualities are not given. A single read constitutes weak evidence. Donors were 39 systemically healthy Caucasian individuals from Russia aged roughly 6 to 90 years. Roughly 10 milliliters of peripheral blood were drawn from each donor into EDTA-treated Vacutainer tubes. PBMCs were isolated by Ficoll-Paque density-gradient centrifugation, with at least 6 million obtained per sample. Total RNA was extracted from PBMCs with Trizol reagent, with at least 6 micrograms obtained per sample. For every donor, flow cytometry on a PBMC aliquot measured the percentage of naive CD45RAhigh/CD27high T cells. The library was generated by 5' RACE. Sequenced using an Illumina HiSeq 2500. A second PCR of roughly 7 to 11 cycles was performed with a sample-barcoded 5' primer and a J-beta primer mix. A template-switch 5' adaptor carrying 12 random nucleotides introduced a unique molecular identifier onto each TCR beta cDNA molecule. At least 2.5 million CDR3-containing paired-end reads were obtained from each sample. All of the RNA was converted into first-strand cDNA using the Mint cDNA synthesis kit, with a TRBC-specific oligonucleotide serving as the primer. After uracil-DNA glycosylase treatment, a first 18-cycle PCR used universal primers M1SS and BC2_uni_R on all cDNA. As for how the authors treated the data: Normalization of each sample was performed by random selection of 1 million high-quality reads, each carrying a distinct molecular identifier. Reads with shared molecular identifiers were discarded instead of being binned into consensus sequences. MiTCR, set to a Q25 quality threshold and the strictest error-elimination algorithm, was used for CDR3 identification, clonotype clustering and error correction. A nonparametric unseen species model with Euler transformation was used to estimate a lower bound on total TCR beta diversity. The public sequencing data were trimmed at Q25 with fastp and processed into clonotypes with MiXCR by TCRdb, which kept only in-frame beta chains. Each CDR3 protein appears once, grouped with its most common genes and DNA. The V and J calls and clone size are TCRdb's, not the authors'. The sample table shows roughly 1.6 million distinct CDR3 sequences, and almost 35% are seen once. Jointly, the top ten make up approximately 10% of the sample.

Sequencing was done on a sample of blood. The clonotype was recovered from a woman in her 30s in good health.

This receptor has the CDR3 CASSKGSSGNTIYF. The nucleotides are TGTGCCAGCAGCAAAGGTAGCTCTGGAAACACCATATATTTT. This sequence uses TRBV21-1 and TRBJ1-3. TRBV21-1 is designated a pseudogene. There are 14 amino acids in the CDR3, from cysteine to phenylalanine inclusive. Of the read, only the CDR3 DNA is kept; its 42 bases are in frame from base 1.